This T cell receptor (beta chain) was identified in a study of cytomegalovirus exposure and HLA in healthy donors. Study information: Around 180 million T cells yielded 120 million or so unique TCR beta sequences, as an earlier analysis found. Findings of the study overall: There were some V segments, including TRBV6-2 and TRBV6-3, excluded as indistinguishable. It was in a later analysis that TCR association rates were seen to vary by HLA locus, highest for DRB1 and lowest for HLA-C.

Comments on this clone: Its target is unknown.

Germline-derived CDR1 and CDR2 are SGHRS and YFSETQ. The CDR3 extends over 14 amino acids. V was cut by 4 bases and J by 2 bases, with 11 bases left in between. In the PCR, 60 Vbeta and 13 Jbeta primers were used. Profiling relied on immunoSEQ multiplex PCR, and the TCRdb table lists in-frame clones only, not all of them. The data contain some 160,000 clones, 73% of them seen just once; the ten biggest clones take up about 5%. The origin of this receptor is a woman under 30 in good health and CMV-seropositive. What was sequenced was PBMCs. The chain has TRBV5-1 and TRBJ2-3, with TRBD1 as a possible D gene (6 bases). The CDR3: CASSTRDITDTQYF. CDR3 sequence (DNA): TGCGCCAGCAGCACCCGGGACATCACAGATACGCAGTATTTT.